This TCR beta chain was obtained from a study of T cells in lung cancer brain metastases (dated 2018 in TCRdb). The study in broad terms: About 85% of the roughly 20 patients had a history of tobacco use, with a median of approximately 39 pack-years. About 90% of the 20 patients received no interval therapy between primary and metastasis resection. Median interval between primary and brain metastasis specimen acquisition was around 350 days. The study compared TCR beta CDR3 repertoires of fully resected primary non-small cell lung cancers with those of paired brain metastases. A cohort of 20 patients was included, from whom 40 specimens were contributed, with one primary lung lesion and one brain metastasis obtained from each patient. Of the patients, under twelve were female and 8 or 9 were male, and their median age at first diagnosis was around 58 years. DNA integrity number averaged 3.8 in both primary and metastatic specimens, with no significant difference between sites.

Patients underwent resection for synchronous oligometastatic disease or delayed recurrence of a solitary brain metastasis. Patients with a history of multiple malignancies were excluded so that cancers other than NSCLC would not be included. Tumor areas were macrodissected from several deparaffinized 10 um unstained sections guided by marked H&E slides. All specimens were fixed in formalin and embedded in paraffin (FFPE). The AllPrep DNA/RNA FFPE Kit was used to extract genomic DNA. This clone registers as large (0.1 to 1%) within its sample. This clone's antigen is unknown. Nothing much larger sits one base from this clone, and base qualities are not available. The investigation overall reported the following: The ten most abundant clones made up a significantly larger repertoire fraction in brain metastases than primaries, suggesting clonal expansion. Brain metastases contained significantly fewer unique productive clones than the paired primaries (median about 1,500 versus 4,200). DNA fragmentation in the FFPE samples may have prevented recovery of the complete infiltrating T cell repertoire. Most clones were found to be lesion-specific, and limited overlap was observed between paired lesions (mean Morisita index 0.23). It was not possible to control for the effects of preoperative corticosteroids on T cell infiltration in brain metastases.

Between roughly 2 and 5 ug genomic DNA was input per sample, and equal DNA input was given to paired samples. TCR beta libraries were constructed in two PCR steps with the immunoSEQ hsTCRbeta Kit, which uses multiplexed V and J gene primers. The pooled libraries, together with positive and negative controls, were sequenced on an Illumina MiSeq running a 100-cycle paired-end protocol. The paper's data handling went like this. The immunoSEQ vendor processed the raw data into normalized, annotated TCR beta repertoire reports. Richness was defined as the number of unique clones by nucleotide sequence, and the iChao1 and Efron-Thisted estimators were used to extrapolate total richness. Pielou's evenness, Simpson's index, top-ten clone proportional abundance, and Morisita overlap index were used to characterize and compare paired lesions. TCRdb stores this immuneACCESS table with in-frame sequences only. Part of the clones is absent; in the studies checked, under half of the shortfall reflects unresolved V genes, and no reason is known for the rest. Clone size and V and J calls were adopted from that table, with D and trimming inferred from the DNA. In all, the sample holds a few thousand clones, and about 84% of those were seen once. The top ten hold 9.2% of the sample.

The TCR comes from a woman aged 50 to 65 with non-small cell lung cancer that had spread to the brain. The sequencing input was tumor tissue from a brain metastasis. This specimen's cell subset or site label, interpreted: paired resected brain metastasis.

The DNA sequence is given as TGTGCCTGGAGGGGAACAGGGGGTGAAGCTTTCTTT. This gives the protein CAWRGTGGEAFF. The chain was built from TRBV30 and TRBJ1-1, with TRBD1 matching 8 junction bases. Trimming takes 3 bases off V and 7 bases off J; junction bases not matched to a gene: 4. Taken from the germline V gene (reference sequence), the CDR1 and CDR2 loops are GTSNPN and SVGIG. Measured from the cysteine to the phenylalanine, the CDR3 is 12 residues long. Of the read, only the CDR3 DNA is kept; its 36 bases are in frame from base 1.